This T cell receptor (beta chain) is from a study of blood T cell repertoires in COVID-19. This clone was counted between two and nine times. The CDR3 is 15 amino acids. The germline V gene has CDR1 MNHEY and CDR2 SMNVEV (reference sequence). V shed 4 bases, J shed 6 bases, and the junction held 6 bases outside the gene matches. Some clones are missing from TCRdb's copy, which holds only in-frame ones; the method was immunoSEQ multiplex PCR. Counted here are about 130,000 clones, approximately 90% occurring once; the ten biggest clones make up about a tenth. V gene TRBV27 combines with J gene TRBJ2-7; TRBD2 matches 13 bases. Sequenced: peripheral blood. The TCR was taken from a man aged 45-65 years with acute or convalescent COVID-19. This chain's CDR3 is CASSSGLAGPLEQYF. The DNA for the CDR3 is TGTGCCAGCAGTTCGGGACTAGCGGGGCCCCTCGAGCAGTACTTC.